This entry concerns a single TCR beta chain. The record originates from a study of Ad26.COV2.S vaccination and SARS-CoV-2 variants. CDR1 is SNHLY, CDR2 FYNNEI, per germline. The CDR3 totals 13 residues. The V end was cut by 0 bases, the J end by 9 bases, with 9 bases between. TCRdb's copy holds only in-frame clones and misses some; the assay was immunoSEQ multiplex PCR. This table holds roughly 380,000 clones, 92% found once. This TCR was sampled from a human donor who had recovered from COVID-19. The specimen was peripheral blood, collected after recovery from COVID-19. This chain links TRBV2 with TRBJ2-1; maybe TRBD2 (5 bases). In nucleotides, the CDR3 is TGTGCCAGCAGTGAAGCTTATAGCGCTGAGCAGTTCTTC. Its translation: CASSEAYSAEQFF.